This T cell receptor (beta chain) was recorded in a study of response to subunit inactivated influenza vaccine. Findings of the study overall: That few new T cells are recruited by each seasonal influenza vaccination was the authors' suggestion.

Germline V CDR1 and CDR2: MNHEY, SVGEGT. After removal of 5 bases from V and 6 bases from J, the junction contained 4 bases not matched to a gene. The CDR3 contains 14 residues. A single record per CDR3 protein comes from TCRdb applying MiXCR to the RT-PCR reads. The sample contains 500,000 to 550,000 distinct CDR3 sequences, less than 10% of which appear only once. This clonotype was recorded a few times. No antigen is known for it. This sample comprised PBMCs from blood, obtained roughly 24 months after vaccination. This TCR was recovered from a man between 50 and 75 years old who received an inactivated influenza vaccine. The chain links TRBV6-2 or TRBV6-3 to TRBJ2-1, with 10 positions matching TRBD1. In DNA, the CDR3 is TGTGCCAGCAGTCAGGACAGGGGGGTCAATGAGCAGTTCTTC. It codes for CASSQDRGVNEQFF.